What follows describes a single TCR beta chain. This receptor's antigen is unknown. Base qualities are not recorded, but no much larger clone differs from it by a single base. This record comes from a study of blood T cell repertoires in COVID-19 (dated by TCRdb to 2019 to 2021). About the study as a whole: Samples from collaborators originated in the United States, Italy and Spain and spanned both the acute and convalescent phases of COVID-19. Samples were obtained from the ongoing ImmuneRACE study (first 160 participants) and from 1,254 subjects provided by 6 global collaborators. Nearly every sample came with metadata listing a de-identified subject ID, COVID-19 status, age in years and sex. The prospective study material was composed of cDNA or gDNA derived from T cells, B-cell-depleted T cells, or PBMCs. Deeply sampled blood TCRbeta repertoires from subjects exposed to, actively infected with, or recovered from COVID-19 were included in the dataset. Where available, HLA class I and class II types were obtained from metadata supplied by the sample provider rather than from assay-based typing. The repertoires were released in a freely available public database intended as a resource for research on the immune response to SARS-CoV-2. Broad study findings and their caveats: The quantity of clinical and demographic metadata differed by source and by participant and was supplied without curation.

Participants in the prospective study were aged roughly 18 to 100 years, lived in 24 United States geographic areas, and enrolled through a virtual design. In the prospective study, participants were assigned to cohorts based on the clinical history participants reported in a screening survey and a study questionnaire. ImmuneRACE Cohort 3 recovered participants were defined by two consecutive negative NP/OP PCR tests, healthcare professional clearance, or symptom resolution. In the prospective study, mobile phlebotomists collected whole blood, serum and a nasopharyngeal or oropharyngeal swab from each participant. Participants in the prospective study had the option to provide additional blood draws and questionnaires over a 2-month period. Blood samples from the prospective study were shipped frozen or at room temperature prior to DNA extraction. TCRbeta CDR3 regions were amplified from genomic DNA by means of the immunoSEQ Assay, a bias-controlled multiplex PCR. For the original study's pipeline: The number of nucleated cells in each sample was estimated from the amplification of reference gene primers within the assay. To quantify the absolute abundance of each unique TCRbeta CDR3 rearrangement, sequence reads were collapsed and filtered. For each sample, productive Simpson clonality was calculated by taking the square root of Simpson's diversity index across productive rearrangements. Sourced from immuneACCESS, this table was stored by TCRdb with only in-frame sequences that have V and J called. A share of the clones is absent; for the studies checked, an unresolved V gene accounts for under half, and the remainder has no known explanation. V and J calls and clone size come straight from that table; D and trimming were deduced from the DNA. Here the sample has hundreds of thousands of clones; around 90% occur a single time. The ten largest clones add up to roughly 5.3% of the sample.

The sequence was obtained from a man in his fifties or sixties who had recovered from COVID-19. Material for sequencing was PBMCs or T cells enriched from blood (not recorded which).

The bases read TGTGCCAGCAGGTATCCGGGACACCAGAACACTGAAGCTTTCTTT. Translated, this is CASRYPGHQNTEAFF. This receptor chain uses TRBV6-5 and TRBJ1-1; TRBD1 might be the D gene, on 6 matching bases. CDR1 and CDR2 are drawn from the germline V gene: MNHEY, SVGAGI. V is clipped by 6 bases and J by 1 base, and the sequence between their germline boundaries is 15 bases long. From the cysteine up to the phenylalanine, the CDR3 has a length of 15 residues. The retained sequence is limited to the CDR3, 45 bases, with the frame set at the first base.